Below are 20 T cell receptor beta chains sequenced from a single sample in a study of T-cell reconstitution after alpha-beta-depleted transplantation in children. Construction of the TCRbeta library involved unique molecular identifiers. MiXCR, applied by TCRdb to the PCR reads, yields one record per CDR3 protein. Of about 500,000 distinct CDR3 sequences listed, about 33% are singletons. Sequencing was performed on PBMCs from the stem cell graft donor, taken from the stem cell graft. The receptor source for this set is a human donor who donated a stem cell graft to a child with aplastic anemia.

This chain joins TRBV7-8 and TRBJ1-2; weak D call: TRBD1 (6 bases). Trimming took 5 bases from V and 3 from J, leaving 13 bases between them. CDR1 is SGHVS and CDR2 is FQNEAQ in the germline V gene. This CDR3 is built from 14 residues. CDR3 sequence reads: CASSLTGSYYGYTF. The DNA for the CDR3 is TGTGCCAGCAGCCTGACAGGTTCCTACTATGGCTACACCTTC.

This clonotype was seen a few times. This sequence joins TRBV12-3 or TRBV12-4 and TRBJ2-5; 8 positions agree with TRBD2. The CDR3 spans 13 residues. V lost 5 bases and J lost 9; bases outside the gene matches: 8. CDR3 nucleotide sequence: TGTGCCAGCAGTCCGGGGGGGTGGTCGGCCCAGTACTTC. Translating gives CASSPGGWSAQYF.

The chain recombines TRBV20-1 with TRBJ2-1; 12 positions match TRBD2. The V gene end was trimmed by 3 bases and the J gene end by 7 bases; junction bases not matched to a gene: 7. Germline loops: CDR1 DFQATT, CDR2 SNEGSKA (reference sequence). The CDR3 consists of 15 residues. CDR3 DNA: TGCAGTGCTAGCTCGCTAGCGGGAGGGCCGAATGAGCAGTTCTTC. Protein: CSASSLAGGPNEQFF.

The gene calls are TRBV15 and TRBJ1-1; 9 nucleotides agree with TRBD1. CDR3 size: 15 residues. V was clipped by 2 bases and J by 2 bases; unmatched bases: 3. Germline V gene sequence: CDR1 LNHNV, CDR2 YYDKDF (reference sequence). In DNA form, the CDR3 reads TGTGCCACCAGCAGACCGGGACAGGGAAACACTGAAGCTTTCTTT. It is translated as CATSRPGQGNTEAFF.

Only a few counts were recorded for this clonotype. This rearrangement joins TRBV4-3 to TRBJ1-5; TRBD1 matches 7 bases. The germline V gene encodes CDR1 LGHNA and CDR2 YSLEER. CDR3 size: 15 residues. V shed 1 base, J shed 5 bases, and the junction held 5 bases outside the gene matches. CDR3 amino acids: CASSQGVQGDQPQHF. The DNA of the CDR3 is TGCGCCAGCAGCCAAGGGGTCCAGGGGGATCAGCCCCAGCATTTT.

V and J are TRBV7-3 and TRBJ1-4; tentatively, D is TRBD1 (5 bases). The CDR3 length is 15 residues. Germline lookup yields CDR1 SGHTA and CDR2 FQGTGA. Trimming stripped 5 bases from V and 4 bases from J, with 14 bases between. CDR3 sequence: CASSPRPGRNEKLFF. CDR3 in DNA: TGTGCCAGCAGCCCCCGCCCGGGACGTAATGAAAAACTGTTTTTT.

This clonotype was detected only a few times. The rearrangement links TRBV4-3 to TRBJ2-4; 9 nucleotides line up with TRBD1. Germline V gene data show CDR1 as LGHNA and CDR2 as YSLEER. The trim removed 0 bases at V and 7 bases at J, leaving 7 bases unmatched. This CDR3 is built from 16 residues. As DNA, the CDR3 is TGCGCCAGCAGCCAAGATCTTTGGACAGGGGAGAACATTCAGTACTTC. This encodes CASSQDLWTGENIQYF.

CDR3 region: CASSPRIGLNEQYF. The CDR3 DNA follows: TGCGCCAGCAGCCCTAGAATAGGGTTAAACGAGCAGTACTTC. This chain links TRBV4-3 with TRBJ2-7; no reliable D call. V lost 4 bases and J lost 5, with 15 bases in between. Germline V gene sequence: CDR1 LGHNA, CDR2 YSLEER. This CDR3 comprises 14 residues.

This chain uses TRBV18 with TRBJ2-1, with TRBD2 as a possible D gene (5 bases). The V end lost 3 bases, the J end lost 2 bases, and 8 bases lay between the germline ends. This CDR3 contains 14 residues. Germline-derived CDR1 and CDR2 are KGHSH and LQKENI. The CDR3 sequence: CASSPGVPYNEQFF. CDR3 bases: TGTGCCAGCTCACCGGGAGTTCCCTACAATGAGCAGTTCTTC.

The V and J genes are TRBV6-4 and TRBJ2-3; 11 nucleotides align to TRBD2. This CDR3 has 17 residues. The germline V gene has CDR1 MRHNA and CDR2 SNTAGT. Losses at the gene ends were 8 bases for V and 4 bases for J; bases not matched to a gene: 14. CDR3 loop: CASLLAGVLRRADTQYF. The CDR3 coding sequence is TGTGCCAGCCTACTAGCGGGAGTTTTGAGGAGGGCAGATACGCAGTATTTT.

The chain combines TRBV20-1 with TRBJ1-1; 7 bases align to TRBD1. Germline assignment: CDR1 DFQATT and CDR2 SNEGSKA (reference sequence). This CDR3 region has 13 residues. The junction had 6 bases not matched to a gene; V was cut back by 5 bases and J by 3 bases. CDR3 region: CSAPGQPYTEAFF. As DNA, the CDR3 is TGCAGTGCTCCGGGACAGCCGTACACTGAAGCTTTCTTT.

In this sample, this clonotype turned up a few times. The CDR3 DNA reads TGTGCCAGCAGCACCTCGACGGACTCTGGAAACACCATATATTTT. Residues: CASSTSTDSGNTIYF. The genes are TRBV7-2 and TRBJ1-3; no clear D gene. V was cut by 5 bases and J by 0 bases, with 11 bases left in between. Germline loops: CDR1 SGHTA, CDR2 FQGNSA. This CDR3 comprises 15 residues.

To note about this clonotype: The junction does not match germline at one end; this may be a read error. The rearrangement links TRBV7-2 to TRBJ1-5; D ambiguous. The V gene's germline CDR1 is SGHTA and CDR2 FQGNSA. This CDR3 spans 13 amino acids. In DNA, the CDR3 is TGTGCCAGCGGCTTAGCAAGAGATCAGCCCCAGCATTTT. It encodes CASGLARDQPQHF.

The V call is TRBV12-3 or TRBV12-4, the J call TRBJ1-3, with D tentatively TRBD1 (6 bases). V was trimmed by 3 bases and J by 0 bases, leaving 18 bases between them. The CDR3 has 18 residues. The chain's CDR3 is CASSFELGGQYSGNTIYF. CDR3 in DNA: TGTGCCAGCAGTTTCGAGCTAGGCGGACAGTACTCTGGAAACACCATATATTTT.

This chain connects TRBV5-1 to TRBJ2-1, with D hard to call. The CDR3 has 14 amino acids. Trimming stripped 1 base from V and 8 bases from J, with 13 bases between. Germline V gene data show CDR1 as SGHRS and CDR2 as YFSETQ. In nucleotides, the CDR3 is TGCGCCAGCAGCTTGACCGCAGGTTCGCATGAGCAGTTCTTC. This translates into CASSLTAGSHEQFF.

This clonotype was seen only a few times. The chain is built from TRBV5-1 and TRBJ1-1; D not resolved. The CDR3 totals 16 residues. The germline V gene encodes CDR1 SGHRS and CDR2 YFSETQ. V dropped 0 bases and J dropped 1 base, with 13 bases sitting between them. The CDR3 nucleotides are TGCGCCAGCAGCTTGGGGAGTATGAGACCGAACACTGAAGCTTTCTTT. It specifies CASSLGSMRPNTEAFF.

There are a few counts of this clonotype. The chain uses TRBV30 and TRBJ2-2; D gene unclear. V was cut by 0 bases and J by 1 base, with 15 bases left in between. The V gene's germline CDR1 is GTSNPN and CDR2 SVGIG (reference sequence). This CDR3 has 17 amino acids. The CDR3 here is CAWSVRLRFRNTGELFF. CDR3 sequence (DNA): TGTGCCTGGAGTGTACGGCTCAGGTTTCGGAACACCGGGGAGCTGTTTTTT.

V is TRBV4-2 and J is TRBJ1-3; 9 positions match TRBD1. Germline trimming cut 4 bases from V and 0 bases from J; bases unmatched to any gene: 10. This CDR3 spans 18 amino acids. Germline CDR1 and CDR2: LGHNA and YNFKEQ. CDR3: CASSRKLTGGLSGNTIYF. The CDR3, as DNA: TGTGCCAGCAGCCGTAAACTTACAGGGGGCCTCTCTGGAAACACCATATATTTT.

Many counts were recorded for this clonotype. CDR3 residues: CSVGTANTGELFF. As DNA, the CDR3 is TGCAGCGTGGGGACAGCGAACACCGGGGAGCTGTTTTTT. This rearrangement joins TRBV29-1 to TRBJ2-2; 7 bases are shared with TRBD1. Germline assignment: CDR1 SQVTM and CDR2 ANQGSEA. This CDR3 comprises 13 residues. V shed 6 bases and J 0 bases; nucleotides not matched to a gene: 1.

The V and J genes are TRBV7-6 and TRBJ2-3, with 8 bases lining up with TRBD2. The CDR3 runs 14 residues. V trimming: 5 bases; J trimming: 5 bases; junction bases outside the gene matches: 6. From germline, CDR1 is SGHVS and CDR2 FNYEAQ. The CDR3 sequence is CASSPLTSVDTQYF. As DNA, the CDR3 is TGTGCCAGCAGCCCGCTGACTAGCGTAGATACGCAGTATTTT.